A single sample gave rise to the 5 T cell receptor beta chains below, sequenced in a study of blood T cell repertoires in COVID-19. The data were produced by immunoSEQ multiplex PCR, yet TCRdb's version contains in-frame clones alone and is incomplete. The sample gives some 150,000 clones, 85% of which show up once; 1% to 1.2% is in the top ten. Material: peripheral blood. These receptors all stem from a man in his forties or fifties with acute or convalescent COVID-19.

This clone was observed a single time. The V gene is TRBV28, the J gene TRBJ1-2, with 7 bases identical to TRBD1. Per the germline V gene, CDR1 is MDHEN and CDR2 is SYDVKM. This CDR3 is built from 14 residues. V shed 6 bases, J shed 2 bases, and the junction held 6 bases outside the gene matches. The CDR3 protein is CASSRPTGNYGYTF. The CDR3 nucleotides are TGTGCCAGCAGCCGCCCGACAGGGAACTATGGCTACACCTTC.

The rearrangement uses TRBV6-5 and TRBJ2-1; the match to TRBD1 covers 7 bases. The CDR3 covers 14 residues. CDR1 and CDR2 (germline): MNHEY, SVGAGI. J lost 7 bases, V lost 6 bases, and 9 bases had no gene match. The CDR3 region is CASSLTGLSNEQFF. The CDR3 nucleotides are TGTGCCAGCAGCCTGACAGGGTTGTCAAATGAGCAGTTCTTC.

This clone appeared a single time. The chain employs TRBV5-1 and TRBJ1-5, with 9 bases fitting TRBD1. The CDR3 contains 15 residues. CDR1 and CDR2 from the germline V gene are SGHRS and YFSETQ. The junction had 13 bases not matched to a gene; V was cut back by 8 bases and J by 7 bases. CDR3 in DNA: TGCGCCAGAGAGCGTGTGACAGGGGGAGACCAGCCCCAGCATTTT. It codes for CARERVTGGDQPQHF.

This chain joins TRBV5-1 and TRBJ2-2; no reliable D call. The germline V gene has CDR1 SGHRS and CDR2 YFSETQ. This CDR3 has 16 amino acids. With 0 bases removed from V and 4 bases from J, the gap between germline ends came to 13 bases. DNA of the CDR3: TGCGCCAGCAGCTTGGAACAGTCGCGACCCACCGGGGAGCTGTTTTTT. Translated: CASSLEQSRPTGELFF.

The rearrangement links TRBV3-1 (or the pseudogene TRBV3-2) to TRBJ1-1; the D gene is possibly TRBD1 (5 bases). Trimming removed 4 bases at V and 0 bases at J, with 15 bases between. The CDR3 loop spans 16 amino acids. Germline lookup yields CDR1 LGHDT and CDR2 YNNKEL (reference sequence). In DNA, the CDR3 is TGTGCCAGCAGCCCGCCCCGACAGAAACTGAACACTGAAGCTTTCTTT. It translates to CASSPPRQKLNTEAFF.